The T cell receptor (beta chain) described here comes from a study of OX40 agonist ivuxolimab in advanced cancers. The CDR3 is 15 amino acids. V shed 5 bases and J 5 bases; nucleotides not matched to a gene: 7. Germline CDR1 is SEHNR and CDR2 is FQNEAQ (reference sequence). Produced via immunoSEQ multiplex PCR; TCRdb's table is partial and in-frame only. The table has 60,000 or so clones, 85% to 90% seen once; the top ten hold 5.4%. The study, taken as a whole, reports: CD4+ and CD8+ blood T cells expanded clonally by week 6 at 0.1 to 3.0 mg/kg.

This clone was found once. Its antigen is not known. The specimen was CD4+ or CD8+ T cells sorted from blood, collected in a trial of the OX40 agonist ivuxolimab. This receptor was identified in an adult with an advanced solid tumor such as melanoma, head and neck, liver or kidney cancer. J is TRBJ2-3 and V is TRBV7-9, with 10 positions matching TRBD1. Written as DNA, the CDR3 is TGTGCCAGCAGCCGCGGGACAGGGGCGGTAGATACGCAGTATTTT. It is translated as CASSRGTGAVDTQYF.